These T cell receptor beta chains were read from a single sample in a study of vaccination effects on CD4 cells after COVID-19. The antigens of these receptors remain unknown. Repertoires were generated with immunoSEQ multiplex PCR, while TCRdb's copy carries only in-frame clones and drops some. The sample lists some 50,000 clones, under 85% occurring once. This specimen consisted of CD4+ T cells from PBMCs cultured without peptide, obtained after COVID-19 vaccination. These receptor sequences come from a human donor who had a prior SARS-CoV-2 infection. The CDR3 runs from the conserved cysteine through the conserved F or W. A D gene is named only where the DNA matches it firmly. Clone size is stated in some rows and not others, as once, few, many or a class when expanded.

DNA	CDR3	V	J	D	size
TGTGCCAGCAGCTTATGGCGTCAGGGCTATGGCTACACCTTC	CASSLWRQGYGYTF	TRBV7-2	TRBJ1-2	NA	NA
TGTGCCAGCAGTCCAGGGGGCAACGACGAGCAGTACTTC	CASSPGGNDEQYF	TRBV6-6	TRBJ2-7	TRBD1	NA
TGTGCCACCAGTGAAACGGACAGGGTTTACAATGAGCAGTTCTTC	CATSETDRVYNEQFF	TRBV24-1	TRBJ2-1	TRBD1	NA
TGTGCTAGCAGCCCTGTTATTGGGGCCAACGTCCTGACTTTC	CASSPVIGANVLTF	TRBV7-7	TRBJ2-6	NA	NA
TGTGCCAGCACCCTCCACCCCAGGGATAATTCACCCCTCCACTTT	CASTLHPRDNSPLHF	TRBV6-6	TRBJ1-6	NA	NA
TGTGCCAGCAGTGAGTTTCGACTAGCGGTCTCCTACGAGCAGTACTTC	CASSEFRLAVSYEQYF	TRBV2	TRBJ2-7	TRBD2	few
TGTGCCAGCAGCGGCCAGAGCAATCAGCCCCAGCATTTT	CASSGQSNQPQHF	TRBV6-5	TRBJ1-5	NA	once
TGTGCCAGCAGCCGGAACCCGGCTGCGGGGGGCTACGAGCAGTACTTC	CASSRNPAAGGYEQYF	TRBV7-2	TRBJ2-7	TRBD2	NA
TGTGCCAGCAGCTTCGGGGGGAAGGAGACCCAGTACTTC	CASSFGGKETQYF	TRBV11-1	TRBJ2-5	TRBD2	NA
TGTGCCAGCAGCCCTGGGAGGGGGACCGGTGGAGATGAGCAGTTCTTC	CASSPGRGTGGDEQFF	TRBV7-3	TRBJ2-1	NA	NA
TGTGCCAGCAGCCAGTCTGGCGAGCAGTTCTTC	CASSQSGEQFF	TRBV3-1/TRBV3-2	TRBJ2-1	NA	NA
TGTGCCAGCAGTGAATTTACTGGAAACACCATATATTTT	CASSEFTGNTIYF	TRBV25-1	TRBJ1-3	NA	NA
TGTGCCAGCAGCGGGGGACTAGCGGGAGTTGAGCAGTTCTTC	CASSGGLAGVEQFF	TRBV13	TRBJ2-1	TRBD2	NA
TGTGCCAGCTCGGGGGACTCAAGCACAGATACGCAGTATTTT	CASSGDSSTDTQYF	TRBV18	TRBJ2-3	NA	NA
TGTGCCAGCAGTGTTTTAGTGAGCACCGGGGAGCTGTTTTTT	CASSVLVSTGELFF	TRBV2	TRBJ2-2	NA	few
TGTGCCAGCATTAGAGGGCCAGAGACCCAGTACTTC	CASIRGPETQYF	TRBV2	TRBJ2-5	NA	NA
TGTGCCACCAGCAGAGGAGGGGGCCTGGGTAATGAAAAACTGTTTTTT	CATSRGGGLGNEKLFF	TRBV15	TRBJ1-4	TRBD1	NA
TGTGCCAGCAGCTCTAGACAGGGGGAGACCGAGCCCCAGTACTTC	CASSSRQGETEPQYF	TRBV9	TRBJ2-5	TRBD1	NA
TGTGCCACCAGTGATTGGGCAGGTGAAGCTTTCTTT	CATSDWAGEAFF	TRBV24-1	TRBJ1-1	NA	NA
TGTGCCAGCAGTGTCAATCGATGGGCCTACAATGAGCAGTTCTTC	CASSVNRWAYNEQFF	TRBV2	TRBJ2-1	NA	NA
TGTGCCAGCAGCTGGGGGCCTAGCGGGTACTCTCGCGAGCAGTACTTC	CASSWGPSGYSREQYF	TRBV7-9	TRBJ2-7	TRBD2	NA
TGTGCCAGCACGGTCCTGGGGCATAGCAATCAGCCCCAGCATTTT	CASTVLGHSNQPQHF	TRBV6-5	TRBJ1-5	NA	NA
TGCGCCAGCAGCTTGACTAGCGGGGCCTACGAGCAGTACTTC	CASSLTSGAYEQYF	TRBV5-1	TRBJ2-7	TRBD2	once
TGTGCAAATGCCCCCTTAGTCACAGATACGCAGTATTTT	CANAPLVTDTQYF	TRBV2	TRBJ2-3	NA	once
TGTGCCAGCTCACGCCCCGGGGGCTCCTACGAGCAGTACTTC	CASSRPGGSYEQYF	TRBV18	TRBJ2-7	NA	NA
TGTGCCAGCAGCTTAGGAAGCGGTGAAAAACTGTTTTTT	CASSLGSGEKLFF	TRBV11-2	TRBJ1-4	NA	NA
TGTGCCAGCAGTTTAATCGCTCGTGAAGCTTTCTTT	CASSLIAREAFF	TRBV6-6	TRBJ1-1	NA	NA
TGTGCCAGCAGCGCCCGACTAGCGGCCACAGATACGCAGTATTTT	CASSARLAATDTQYF	TRBV7-2	TRBJ2-3	TRBD2	NA
TGTGCCACCAGGGGGGGAGGGTCCTACAATGAGCAGTTCTTC	CATRGGGSYNEQFF	TRBV7-2	TRBJ2-1	NA	once
TGTGCCTGGAGTGTAAAGACAGGCCTCGGGGAGACCCAGTACTTC	CAWSVKTGLGETQYF	TRBV30	TRBJ2-5	NA	few
TGTGCCAGCAGCTTGGAATTCTGGGAGAGGGCTGAAGCTTTCTTT	CASSLEFWERAEAFF	TRBV5-5	TRBJ1-1	NA	NA
TGTGCCAGCAGTTATGCTGGCACAACGGGGTGGTATGAGCAGTTCTTC	CASSYAGTTGWYEQFF	TRBV6-6	TRBJ2-1	NA	few
TGTGCCAGCAGCCGCGGGACGTACTCCTACGAGCAGTACTTC	CASSRGTYSYEQYF	TRBV28	TRBJ2-7	NA	once
TGTGCCAGCAGCTTGGAGGGACTAAGCTCCTACGAGCAGTACTTC	CASSLEGLSSYEQYF	TRBV5-6	TRBJ2-7	TRBD2	few
TGTGCCATCAGTGAGTCTAGAGCGGCCGGGGAGCTGTTTTTT	CAISESRAAGELFF	TRBV10-3	TRBJ2-2	NA	NA
TGTGCCAGCAGCCAAGGTCTCCGCTCCTACAATGAGCAGTTCTTC	CASSQGLRSYNEQFF	TRBV5-4	TRBJ2-1	NA	NA
TGTGCCAGCAGCCCCCGGACTGACACGTACAATGAGCAGTTCTTC	CASSPRTDTYNEQFF	TRBV11-3	TRBJ2-1	NA	few
TGTGCCAGCAGCTCTTTTCGGACAGGGATAACAGATACGCAGTATTTT	CASSSFRTGITDTQYF	TRBV7-2	TRBJ2-3	TRBD1	NA
TGTGCCACCCTGGACTCCGGGGGGGAGACCCAGTACTTC	CATLDSGGETQYF	TRBV10-3	TRBJ2-5	TRBD2	few
TGTGCCAGCAGTACCCTTCGGGACCTGCGGGGCTACACCTTC	CASSTLRDLRGYTF	TRBV7-8	TRBJ1-2	NA	NA
TGTGCCATCAGGTCTTCAGGGACTGGTTCACCCCTCCACTTT	CAIRSSGTGSPLHF	TRBV10-3	TRBJ1-6	NA	NA
TGTGCCAGCAGCTTATCAGGGACCACCGGGGAGCTGTTTTTT	CASSLSGTTGELFF	TRBV7-9	TRBJ2-2	NA	NA